This T cell receptor beta chain was profiled in a study of blood T cells in healthy people across ages. A second PCR of roughly 7 to 11 cycles used a sample-barcoded 5' primer and a J-beta primer mix. The template-switch adaptor was a 5' adaptor with 12 random nucleotides. It tagged each cDNA molecule. MiXCR, applied by TCRdb to the 5' RACE reads, yields one record per CDR3 protein. The sample holds approximately 800,000 distinct CDR3 sequences; around 50% are singletons and the top ten take under 30%. With 7 bases removed from V and 6 bases from J, the gap between germline ends came to 13 bases. Germline CDR1 MNHEY, CDR2 SVGEGT. This CDR3 has 13 amino acids. This clonotype appeared a few times. The antigen is undetermined. Findings and limits, study-wide: Naive CD4+ cell counts and diversity both ran higher in long-lived than in aged donors. With naive T cell percentage, TCR beta diversity showed a strong correlation. As age increased, TCR beta diversity per million T cells fell in a roughly linear fashion.

Sequencing used blood. The chain carries TRBV6-2 or TRBV6-3 and TRBJ2-4, with a possible D match to TRBD1 (5 bases). The clonotype comes from a man between 40 and 49 years old in good health. In DNA form, the CDR3 reads TGTGCCAGCATCTCCGACAGTACAAACATTCAGTACTTC. This translates into CASISDSTNIQYF.